This T cell receptor (beta chain) was recorded in a study of post-analysis software for immune sequencing data. As for the study in general: Progressive-relapsing, secondary progressive and relapsing-remitting multiple sclerosis were among the disease courses included. Study-level results: When the samples were clustered directly with F measure, those that had been prepared in the same batch showed strong co-clustering. Compared with controls, patients had more of roughly five TRBV segments, including TRBV5-6, TRBV5-1 and TRBV20-1. Multiple sclerosis was associated with a significant reduction in normalized Chao1 diversity relative to controls.

Unique molecular identifiers were present in the TCR beta cDNA libraries. MiXCR, run by TCRdb on the PCR reads, gives a single entry per CDR3 protein. This table holds 650,000 to 900,000 distinct CDR3 sequences, about half found once. The CDR3 runs to 16 residues. Trimming removed 4 bases from V and 4 bases from J, with 19 bases in between. Per germline, CDR1 MNHNS and CDR2 SASEGT. As concerns this clonotype: Its cognate antigen is unknown.

The gene calls are TRBV6-1 and TRBJ1-1, with D unclear. Sequencing used blood. The TCR sequence derives from a girl aged 10-17 years with multiple sclerosis. The CDR3 protein is CASSGSGGLRGTEAFF. CDR3 nucleotide sequence: TGTGCCAGCAGTGGCTCAGGCGGGTTACGGGGCACTGAAGCTTTCTTT.